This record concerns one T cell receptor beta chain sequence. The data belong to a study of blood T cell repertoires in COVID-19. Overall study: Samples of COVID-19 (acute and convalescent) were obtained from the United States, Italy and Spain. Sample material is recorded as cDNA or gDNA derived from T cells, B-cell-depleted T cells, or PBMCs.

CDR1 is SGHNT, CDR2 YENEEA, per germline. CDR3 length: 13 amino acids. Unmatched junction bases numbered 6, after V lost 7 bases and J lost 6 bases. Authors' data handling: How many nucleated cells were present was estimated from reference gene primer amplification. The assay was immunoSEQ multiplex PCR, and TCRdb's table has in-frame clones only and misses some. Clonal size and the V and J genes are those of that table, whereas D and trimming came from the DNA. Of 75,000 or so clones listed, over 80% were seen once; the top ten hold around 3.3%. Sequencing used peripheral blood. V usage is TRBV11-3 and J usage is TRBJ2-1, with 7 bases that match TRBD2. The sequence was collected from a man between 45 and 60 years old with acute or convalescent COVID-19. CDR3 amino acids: CASIITGGNEQFF. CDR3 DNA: TGTGCCAGCATCATAACGGGAGGCAATGAGCAGTTCTTC. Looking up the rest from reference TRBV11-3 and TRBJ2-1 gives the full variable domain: EAGVVQSPRYKIIEKKQPVAFWCNPISGHNTLYWYLQNLGQGPELLIRYENEEAVDDSQLPKDRFSAERLKGVDSTLKIQPAELGDSAVYLCASIITGGNEQFFGPGTRLTVL.